The clone carrying this T cell receptor (beta chain) was observed a few times. The data belong to a study of T cell responses to AZD1222 COVID-19 vaccine. V lost 2 bases and J lost 4, with 8 bases in between. Germline CDR1 is LNHDA and CDR2 is SQIVND (reference sequence). The CDR3 has 13 amino acids. Libraries were prepared by immunoSEQ multiplex PCR; TCRdb keeps only in-frame clonotypes and omits some of them. Altogether approximately 150,000 clones are present, about nine tenths being singletons, with the ten largest covering approximately 1.8%. Sequenced material: peripheral blood, taken 28 days after the second AZD1222 dose. The sequence came from an adult who received the AZD1222 COVID-19 vaccine. The gene calls are TRBV19 and TRBJ1-2; D not certain. Here the CDR3 DNA reads TGTGCCAGTAGTATAACACATCTCTATGGCTACACCTTC. It specifies CASSITHLYGYTF.